The 32 T cell receptor beta chains given below trace back to one sample, sequenced in a study of T cell responses to AZD1222 COVID-19 vaccine. The assay was immunoSEQ multiplex PCR, and TCRdb's table has in-frame clones only and misses some. This table holds over 150,000 clones, around 89% found once. Specimen: peripheral blood, collected 28 days after the second AZD1222 dose. These receptors were obtained from an adult who received the AZD1222 COVID-19 vaccine.

This chain links TRBV20-1 with TRBJ1-4; D not resolved. V lost 4 bases to trimming and J lost 8 bases, with 20 bases between them. Germline CDR1 DFQATT, CDR2 SNEGSKA (reference sequence). The CDR3 totals 15 residues. This chain's CDR3 is CSAIDPQRGMEKLFF. The CDR3 coding sequence is TGCAGTGCTATTGACCCTCAACGGGGAATGGAAAAACTGTTTTTT.

This clone was detected only once. V gene TRBV18 combines with J gene TRBJ1-3; D is undetermined. Germline CDR1 is KGHSH and CDR2 is LQKENI. The CDR3 has 13 amino acids. V lost 3 bases and J 2 bases, leaving 5 bases between the germline ends. The CDR3 protein is CASSPGTGNTIYF. CDR3 in DNA: TGTGCCAGCTCACCGGGAACTGGAAACACCATATATTTT.

The CDR3 here is CASSPKLAGDYEQYF. CDR3 bases: TGTGCCAGCTCTCCGAAACTAGCGGGGGACTACGAGCAGTACTTC. The rearrangement uses TRBV18 and TRBJ2-7, with 11 bases that match TRBD2. The CDR3 contains 15 residues. Trimming removed 6 bases from V and 3 bases from J; junction bases left unmatched: 7. From germline, CDR1 is KGHSH and CDR2 LQKENI.

The J gene is TRBJ2-1, the V gene TRBV4-3; the D gene is possibly TRBD2 (6 bases). The CDR3 spans 14 residues. CDR1 is LGHNA and CDR2 is YSLEER in the germline V gene. Deletions cut 1 base from V and 2 bases from J, with 6 bases between. In nucleotides, the CDR3 is TGCGCCAGCAGCCAAGGGACTACCTACAATGAGCAGTTCTTC. This gives the protein CASSQGTTYNEQFF.

This clone has only one observation. The rearrangement links TRBV19 to TRBJ2-1; D gene uncertain. CDR3 length: 13 residues. V lost 2 bases and J 5 bases, leaving 7 bases between the germline ends. Germline V CDR1 and CDR2: LNHDA, SQIVND (reference sequence). CDR3 in DNA: TGTGCCAGTAGTATATTGGGCGACAATGAGCAGTTCTTC. Translating it yields CASSILGDNEQFF.

This chain links TRBV3-1 (or the pseudogene TRBV3-2) with TRBJ1-3; D remains unclear. Trimming cost V 0 bases and J 4 bases, with 16 bases left between them. Per germline, CDR1 LGHDT and CDR2 YNNKEL (reference sequence). The CDR3 spans 17 residues. In DNA form, the CDR3 reads TGTGCCAGCAGCCAAGATGGGTGGCAGGTCTTAGGAAACACCATATATTTT. It codes for CASSQDGWQVLGNTIYF.

Note on this clone: The junction differs from germline at one of its ends, possibly a read error. The rearrangement joins TRBV12-3 or TRBV12-4 to TRBJ1-2, with a possible D match to TRBD1 (5 bases). The CDR3 runs to 11 residues. The CDR3 DNA reads as TGTGCCAGTCATCAGGGACCTTGGCGCAAATTC. Translation gives CASHQGPWRKF.

The genes are TRBV5-6 and TRBJ1-5; the D gene is possibly TRBD1 (5 bases). Per germline, CDR1 SGHDT and CDR2 YYEEEE. This CDR3 region has 14 residues. V dropped 4 bases and J dropped 3 bases, with 11 bases sitting between them. The CDR3 is CASSVSGLNQPQHF. The CDR3 DNA sequence: TGTGCCAGCAGCGTCTCGGGGCTCAATCAGCCCCAGCATTTT.

The rearrangement joins TRBV11-2 to TRBJ1-1, with TRBD1 as a possible D gene (5 bases). Germline CDR1 is SGHAT and CDR2 is FQNNGV. V shed 0 bases and J shed 7 bases, with 15 bases lying between them. CDR3 length: 15 amino acids. This chain's CDR3 is CASSLEGLRANEAFF. The CDR3 DNA reads as TGTGCCAGCAGCTTAGAGGGGCTCCGGGCCAATGAAGCTTTCTTT.

The chain combines TRBV12-3 or TRBV12-4 with TRBJ2-7; D call uncertain. The CDR3 has 13 amino acids. Trimming pared 3 bases from V and 0 bases from J, leaving 6 bases between. CDR3 sequence reads: CASSFGSSYEQYF. As DNA, the CDR3 is TGTGCCAGCAGTTTCGGGTCCTCCTACGAGCAGTACTTC.

The chain is built from TRBV19 and TRBJ1-5, with D perhaps matching TRBD1 (5 bases). This CDR3 has 15 residues. V was trimmed by 9 bases and J by 7 bases, leaving 22 bases between them. Germline CDR1 is LNHDA and CDR2 is SQIVND (reference sequence). The CDR3 protein is CASLTSRVLDQPQHF. CDR3 DNA: TGTGCCAGCCTGACTTCCAGGGTCCTTGACCAGCCCCAGCATTTT.

This clone was seen once. In DNA form, the CDR3 reads TGTGCCAGCAGCTTTGCTAGGGATACGCAGTATTTT. Protein sequence: CASSFARDTQYF. The chain joins TRBV7-2 to TRBJ2-3; no clear D gene. The V end was cut by 3 bases, the J end by 6 bases, with 7 bases between. The CDR3 contains 12 residues. Germline-derived CDR1 and CDR2 are SGHTA and FQGNSA.

The V and J genes are TRBV4-3 and TRBJ1-2; TRBD1 agrees at 8 bases. With V trimmed by 4 bases and J by 5 bases, 6 bases remained unmatched. This CDR3 has 14 amino acids. CDR1 and CDR2 from the germline V gene are LGHNA and YSLEER. The CDR3, as DNA: TGCGCCAGCAGCCCGGACAGGGTCTTATATGGCTACACCTTC. It codes for CASSPDRVLYGYTF.

The rearrangement links TRBV4-1 to TRBJ1-1; no clear D gene. CDR1 is MGHRA, CDR2 YSYEKL, per germline. The CDR3 loop spans 15 amino acids. V gave up 1 base and J gave up 3 bases, with 12 bases separating them. CDR3 sequence (DNA): TGCGCCAGCAGCCAAGGGGGATCCTCCTACACTGAAGCTTTCTTT. Protein product: CASSQGGSSYTEAFF.

This clone appeared a single time. The V gene is TRBV6-5, the J gene TRBJ1-2, with a possible D match to TRBD1 (6 bases). This CDR3 is 15 amino acids long. The V gene lost 0 bases and the J gene lost 4 bases, with 12 bases spanning the gap. The germline V gene encodes CDR1 MNHEY and CDR2 SVGAGI. CDR3 nucleotide sequence: TGTGCCAGCAGTTACTCGCCCAAACAGGGCTATGGCTACACCTTC. This codes for CASSYSPKQGYGYTF.

The rearrangement joins TRBV5-1 to TRBJ2-7; TRBD2 agrees at 7 bases. Per the germline V gene, CDR1 is SGHRS and CDR2 is YFSETQ. V gave up 0 bases and J gave up 2 bases; unmatched junction bases: 5. This CDR3 has 15 residues. CDR3 protein: CASSLVVAGTYEQYF. The CDR3 coding sequence is TGCGCCAGCAGCTTGGTGGTAGCGGGTACCTACGAGCAGTACTTC.

On this clone itself: Other DNA sequences in this sample translate to the same CDR3. The chain has TRBV30 and TRBJ1-5; D possibly corresponds to TRBD1 (5 bases). The CDR3 runs 13 residues. Germline assignment: CDR1 GTSNPN and CDR2 SVGIG (reference sequence). V lost 1 base and J 6 bases, leaving 10 bases between the germline ends. CDR3 sequence reads: CAWSGQGGQPQHF. The CDR3 region has the DNA TGTGCCTGGAGTGGTCAGGGAGGTCAGCCCCAGCATTTT.

The CDR3 sequence: CASSLRGASEQFF. CDR3 sequence (DNA): TGTGCCAGCAGTTTAAGAGGGGCCAGTGAGCAGTTCTTC. This chain links TRBV27 with TRBJ2-1; either TRBD1 or TRBD2 may supply D (5 bases each). Germline V CDR1 and CDR2: MNHEY, SMNVEV (reference sequence). The length of the CDR3 is 13 residues. Trimming cost V 2 bases and J 9 bases, with 11 bases left between them.

This clone was found a few times. The chain uses TRBV9 and TRBJ1-2; TRBD1 might be the D (6 bases). Germline values: CDR1 SGDLS, CDR2 YYNGEE. V lost 3 bases to trimming and J lost 8 bases, with 14 bases between them. The CDR3 is 13 residues long. The CDR3 reads CASSERGEGGYTF. As DNA, the CDR3 is TGTGCCAGCAGCGAAAGGGGGGAAGGCGGCTACACCTTC.

The genes are TRBV19 and TRBJ1-2; the D is unclear. CDR1 LNHDA and CDR2 SQIVND come from the germline V gene (reference sequence). The CDR3 consists of 14 residues. Trimming took 7 bases from V and 5 from J, leaving 17 bases between them. In nucleotides, the CDR3 is TGTGCCAGTACCAAACTCGGGCTTATTTATGGCTACACCTTC. This encodes CASTKLGLIYGYTF.

The chain links TRBV18 to TRBJ2-7, with D perhaps matching TRBD1 or TRBD2 (5 bases each). The germline gives CDR1 KGHSH, CDR2 LQKENI. The CDR3 totals 14 residues. With 4 bases removed from V and 3 bases from J, the gap between germline ends came to 13 bases. The CDR3 reads CASSHRDQLYEQYF. The CDR3 nucleotides are TGTGCCAGCTCACACCGGGACCAGCTCTACGAGCAGTACTTC.

The chain recombines TRBV5-6 with TRBJ2-3, with 8 bases aligning to TRBD2. J was trimmed by 6 bases and V by 4 bases; bases with no gene match: 13. Germline lookup yields CDR1 SGHDT and CDR2 YYEEEE. The CDR3 consists of 16 residues. CDR3 bases: TGTGCCAGCAGCGCGAGGTACCGGGGGGGTGGCGATACGCAGTATTTT. As protein: CASSARYRGGGDTQYF.

This clone has just a few counts. The chain links TRBV4-2 to TRBJ1-2; a weak D match, TRBD1 (5 bases). Germline V CDR1 and CDR2: LGHNA, YNFKEQ. V was clipped by 0 bases and J by 0 bases, with 14 bases between them. The CDR3 length is 17 residues. The CDR3 DNA reads TGTGCCAGCAGCCAAGATGTGGGGCAGTACACTAACTATGGCTACACCTTC. Translating gives CASSQDVGQYTNYGYTF.

The rearrangement links TRBV27 to TRBJ2-2; D call uncertain. Trimming cost V 4 bases and J 5 bases, with 17 bases left between them. Germline-derived CDR1 and CDR2 are MNHEY and SMNVEV (reference sequence). CDR3 size: 16 residues. The CDR3 reads CASSSTSLGPTGELFF. DNA of the CDR3: TGTGCCAGCAGTTCTACCTCCTTGGGCCCAACCGGGGAGCTGTTTTTT.

This rearrangement joins TRBV27 to TRBJ1-1; no definite D call. Trimming removed 6 bases from V and 2 bases from J, with 4 bases in between. CDR1 and CDR2 (germline): MNHEY, SMNVEV (reference sequence). The CDR3 has 11 amino acids. The CDR3 nucleotides read TGTGCCAGCAGATATAACACTGAAGCTTTCTTT. This codes for CASRYNTEAFF.

The chain links TRBV15 to TRBJ2-1; perhaps TRBD2 as D (6 bases). This CDR3 contains 14 residues. Trimming removed 1 base at V and 10 bases at J, with 14 bases between. Germline CDR1 LNHNV, CDR2 YYDKDF (reference sequence). The CDR3 DNA sequence: TGTGCCACCAGCAGAGGGGACTCAGGAAGAGAGCAGTTCTTC. Translation: CATSRGDSGREQFF.

This clone was counted only a few times. The V gene is TRBV4-3, the J gene TRBJ1-6; D call uncertain. The CDR3 sequence is 16 residues long. Looked up from germline, CDR1 is LGHNA and CDR2 is YSLEER. V lost 1 base to trimming and J lost 9 bases, with 16 bases between them. CDR3 sequence: CASSQGLSALGSPLHF. CDR3 coding DNA: TGCGCCAGCAGCCAAGGCCTTTCCGCGCTAGGTTCACCCCTCCACTTT.

The chain employs TRBV18 and TRBJ1-1; D uncertain. V lost 4 bases and J 5 bases, leaving 14 bases between the germline ends. The germline CDR1 and CDR2 sequences are KGHSH and LQKENI. The CDR3 totals 14 residues. CDR3 nucleotides: TGTGCCAGCTCACGCGTGGGCAGTAAAACTGAAGCTTTCTTT. Its protein product is CASSRVGSKTEAFF. Using reference TRBV18 and TRBJ1-1 for the parts outside the CDR3, the full variable domain is NAGVMQNPRHLVRRRGQEARLRCSPMKGHSHVYWYRQLPEEGLKFMVYLQKENIIDESGMPKERFSAEFPKEGPSILRIQQVVRGDSAAYFCASSRVGSKTEAFFGQGTRLTVV.

This clone was recorded a few times. The rearrangement uses TRBV5-1 and TRBJ1-2, with D possibly matching TRBD1 (6 bases). Germline CDR1 reads SGHRS; CDR2 reads YFSETQ. V was trimmed by 0 bases and J by 7 bases, leaving 10 bases between them. The CDR3 contains 13 residues. CDR3 residues: CASSLAGGVGYTF. The CDR3 bases are TGCGCCAGCAGCTTGGCCGGGGGCGTTGGCTACACCTTC.

The chain employs TRBV10-3 and TRBJ1-1, with D unresolved. Trimming pared 4 bases from V and 3 bases from J, leaving 15 bases between. The CDR3 spans 15 residues. Germline V CDR1 and CDR2: ENHRY, SYGVKD. The CDR3 is CAISAPGKGHTEAFF. The CDR3 nucleotides are TGTGCCATCAGTGCCCCAGGCAAGGGTCACACTGAAGCTTTCTTT.

The rearrangement uses TRBV11-2 and TRBJ2-3; 8 bases line up with TRBD2. CDR3 length: 14 residues. Looked up from germline, CDR1 is SGHAT and CDR2 is FQNNGV. The junction had 9 bases not matched to a gene; V was cut back by 5 bases and J by 8 bases. The chain's CDR3 is CASSPSSGALTQYF. Here the CDR3 DNA reads TGTGCCAGCAGCCCTAGTAGCGGGGCGCTTACGCAGTATTTT.

This clone was observed a single time. The chain recombines TRBV18 with TRBJ2-1; D possibly corresponds to TRBD2 (6 bases). Germline V gene lookup returns CDR1 KGHSH and CDR2 LQKENI. The CDR3 covers 13 residues. The V gene lost 2 bases and the J gene lost 7 bases, with 9 bases spanning the gap. The CDR3 nucleotides are TGTGCCAGCTCACCAAGCCGGGGGAATGAGCAGTTCTTC. Its protein product is CASSPSRGNEQFF. The variable domain in full, with the rest retrieved from reference TRBV18 and TRBJ2-1, is NAGVMQNPRHLVRRRGQEARLRCSPMKGHSHVYWYRQLPEEGLKFMVYLQKENIIDESGMPKERFSAEFPKEGPSILRIQQVVRGDSAAYFCASSPSRGNEQFFGPGTRLTVL.